Shown below are 30 T cell receptor beta chains from a single sample sequenced in a study of cytomegalovirus exposure and HLA in healthy donors (dated by TCRdb to 2016 to 2017). The library came from the immunoSEQ multiplex PCR assay. For the multiplex PCR, a mixture combining 60 forward primers for TCR Vbeta segments and 13 reverse primers for TCR Jbeta segments was used. TCRdb carries this immuneACCESS record with in-frame sequences only. Its versions omit some clonotypes, under half of them owing to an unresolved V gene in the studies checked, with the rest unexplained. The sample contains about 150,000 clones, roughly 80% of them found a single time. 6% to 8.5% of the sample belongs to the ten largest clones. Sequenced: PBMCs. All receptors come from a man aged 30-40 years in good health and CMV-seropositive.

The CDR3 protein is CASSSGQHGYTF. CDR3 nucleotides: TGTGCCAGCAGTTCGGGACAGCATGGCTACACCTTC. The genes are TRBV27 and TRBJ1-2; 7 bases map to TRBD1. Trimming removed 4 bases from V and 6 bases from J; junction bases left unmatched: 2. The V gene's germline CDR1 is MNHEY and CDR2 SMNVEV (reference sequence). This CDR3 is built from 12 residues.

The chain is built from TRBV11-3 and TRBJ2-3; 8 bases are shared with TRBD1. The V segment lost 6 bases and the J segment 1 base; nucleotides outside the gene matches: 6. In germline, CDR1 is SGHNT, CDR2 YENEEA. This CDR3 spans 15 amino acids. The CDR3 DNA reads as TGTGCCAGCAGTCAGACAGGGGCTCGCACAGATACGCAGTATTTT. This gives the protein CASSQTGARTDTQYF.

V is TRBV6-1 and J is TRBJ2-1; 15 nucleotides line up with TRBD2. V shed 4 bases and J 0 bases; nucleotides not matched to a gene: 4. The CDR3 covers 18 residues. Germline values: CDR1 MNHNS, CDR2 SASEGT. CDR3 sequence (DNA): TGTGCCAGCAGTGGGACTAGCGGGAGGGATATCTCCTACAATGAGCAGTTCTTC. Protein product: CASSGTSGRDISYNEQFF.

The gene calls are TRBV28 and TRBJ2-7, with 10 bases matching TRBD1. The germline V gene has CDR1 MDHEN and CDR2 SYDVKM. The length of the CDR3 is 16 residues. J was trimmed by 3 bases and V by 6 bases; bases with no gene match: 11. CDR3: CASRLLPGQGLYEQYF. CDR3 nucleotides: TGTGCCAGCAGACTTTTACCGGGACAGGGGCTCTACGAGCAGTACTTC.

This clone was detected a few times. In DNA form, the CDR3 reads TGTGCCAGCAGCCGTGGACAGGGCCCCTACGAGCAGTACTTC. This gives the protein CASSRGQGPYEQYF. The chain carries TRBV28 and TRBJ2-7, with 8 bases fitting TRBD1. The germline gives CDR1 MDHEN, CDR2 SYDVKM. V shed 6 bases, J shed 2 bases, and the junction held 6 bases outside the gene matches. This CDR3 has 14 amino acids.

The chain has TRBV28 and TRBJ2-1; 13 bases agree with TRBD2. J gave up 10 bases and V 6 bases, and 12 bases lay outside the gene matches. The CDR3 has 16 residues. The germline CDR1 and CDR2 sequences are MDHEN and SYDVKM. The CDR3 loop is CASRRTSGRAGGEQFF. CDR3 DNA: TGTGCCAGCAGGCGTACTAGCGGGAGGGCCGGAGGGGAGCAGTTCTTC.

The chain combines TRBV7-3 with TRBJ2-2, with 8 bases matching TRBD1. Germline V gives CDR1 SGHTA, CDR2 FQGTGA. The CDR3 loop spans 16 amino acids. Trimming removed 2 bases from V and 3 bases from J; junction bases left unmatched: 5. The CDR3 reads CASSLGGQADTGELFF. The CDR3, as DNA: TGTGCCAGCAGCTTAGGGGGACAGGCGGACACCGGGGAGCTGTTTTTT.

This chain uses TRBV6-1 with TRBJ2-7; D perhaps matches TRBD1 (5 bases). V was pared by 2 bases and J by 4 bases, with 9 bases between. Germline V lookup: CDR1 MNHNS, CDR2 SASEGT. The CDR3 totals 13 residues. The CDR3 loop reads CASSESRVYEQYF. The CDR3 DNA is TGTGCCAGCAGTGAAAGCAGGGTTTACGAGCAGTACTTC.

This sequence joins TRBV9 and TRBJ2-3, with unresolved D. The germline V gene has CDR1 SGDLS and CDR2 YYNGEE. This CDR3 spans 13 amino acids. The germline V and J ends were trimmed by 1 base and 1 base, with 4 bases remaining between them. CDR3 in amino acids: CASSVSGTDTQYF. The CDR3, as DNA: TGTGCCAGCAGCGTATCTGGCACAGATACGCAGTATTTT.

V and J are TRBV30 and TRBJ1-1; D ambiguous. V lost 2 bases to trimming and J lost 5 bases, with 6 bases between them. Germline CDR1 reads GTSNPN; CDR2 reads SVGIG (reference sequence). The CDR3 runs to 11 residues. The CDR3 region has the DNA TGTGCCTGGAGTTCGTTGACTGAAGCTTTCTTT. It is translated as CAWSSLTEAFF.

This chain connects TRBV11-2 to TRBJ2-1; D perhaps matches TRBD1 (7 bases). The CDR3 is 17 amino acids. V gave up 3 bases and J gave up 0 bases, with 15 bases separating them. Germline CDR1 and CDR2: SGHAT and FQNNGV. The CDR3 protein is CASSFGRGRSSYNEQFF. DNA for the CDR3: TGTGCCAGCAGCTTTGGCAGGGGGAGGAGCTCCTACAATGAGCAGTTCTTC.

The chain is built from TRBV18 and TRBJ1-2; D is possibly TRBD1 (6 bases). The CDR3 runs 15 residues. The V end lost 2 bases, the J end lost 4 bases, and 14 bases lay between the germline ends. CDR1 and CDR2 from the germline V gene are KGHSH and LQKENI. In nucleotides, the CDR3 is TGTGCCAGCTCACCAGAGGCAGGGGTACTCTATGGCTACACCTTC. It encodes CASSPEAGVLYGYTF.

The CDR3 coding sequence is TGTGCTAGTGGTACCGGGCAGGGTCTGTACAATGAGCAGTTCTTC. Protein: CASGTGQGLYNEQFF. J is TRBJ2-1 and V is TRBV12-5, with a tentative D call TRBD1 (5 bases). The CDR3 is 15 residues long. V was trimmed by 5 bases and J by 4 bases, leaving 15 bases between them. Germline values: CDR1 LGHNT, CDR2 FRNRAP.

The chain recombines TRBV15 with TRBJ2-7; D may be TRBD1 (6 bases). The CDR3 has 16 residues. V was pared by 0 bases and J by 2 bases, with 14 bases between. Germline values: CDR1 LNHNV, CDR2 YYDKDF (reference sequence). The CDR3 here is CATSREGRGPTYEQYF. The DNA for the CDR3 is TGTGCCACCAGCAGAGAAGGCAGGGGTCCTACCTACGAGCAGTACTTC. The complete variable domain, with remaining parts taken from reference TRBV15 and TRBJ2-7, reads DAMVIQNPRYQVTQFGKPVTLSCSQTLNHNVMYWYQQKSSQAPKLLFHYYDKDFNNEADTPDNFQSRRPNTSFCFLDIRSPGLGDTAMYLCATSREGRGPTYEQYFGPGTRLTVT.

J is TRBJ2-1 and V is TRBV15, with D tentatively TRBD2 (6 bases). From germline, CDR1 is LNHNV and CDR2 YYDKDF (reference sequence). V lost 1 base to trimming and J lost 3 bases, with 7 bases between them. CDR3 size: 14 residues. CDR3 in DNA: TGTGCCACCAGCAGAGCGGGAGACTACAATGAGCAGTTCTTC. It yields the protein CATSRAGDYNEQFF.

The chain combines TRBV20-1 with TRBJ1-2, with TRBD1 as a possible D gene (5 bases). From germline, CDR1 is DFQATT and CDR2 SNEGSKA (reference sequence). The CDR3 totals 11 residues. V lost 5 bases and J 7 bases, leaving 11 bases between the germline ends. The CDR3 is CSAGGVFGYTF. CDR3 in DNA: TGCAGTGCTGGGGGGGTATTTGGCTACACCTTC.

The rearrangement joins TRBV4-3 to TRBJ1-2, with 11 bases aligning to TRBD1. There are 17 residues in the CDR3. V was pared by 1 base and J by 0 bases, with 4 bases of the junction left unmatched. CDR1 is LGHNA and CDR2 is YSLEER in the germline V gene. CDR3 loop: CASSQVGTGGTNYGYTF. CDR3 in DNA: TGCGCCAGCAGCCAAGTAGGGACAGGGGGAACTAACTATGGCTACACCTTC.

The chain joins TRBV2 to TRBJ2-5; D gene ambiguous. Judging by the DNA end, TRBJ2-7 fits better; the J call may be wrong. CDR1 SNHLY and CDR2 FYNNEI come from the germline V gene. The CDR3 is made up of 16 amino acids. The CDR3 sequence: CASSEDGGSPPSEQYF. CDR3 nucleotide sequence: TGTGCCAGCAGTGAAGATGGTGGTAGTCCCCCCTCCGAGCAGTACTTC.

The rearrangement uses TRBV4-2 and TRBJ2-1, with 9 bases identical to TRBD2. The CDR3 loop spans 12 amino acids. Germline V gene lookup returns CDR1 LGHNA and CDR2 YNFKEQ. Losses at the gene ends were 1 base for V and 15 bases for J; bases not matched to a gene: 4. DNA for the CDR3: TGTGCCAGCAGCCAAGTCGGGACTAGCTTGTTCTTC. As protein: CASSQVGTSLFF.

This sequence joins TRBV30 and TRBJ1-2; D is perhaps TRBD1 (6 bases). The CDR3 is made up of 12 amino acids. Germline values: CDR1 GTSNPN, CDR2 SVGIG (reference sequence). V gave up 4 bases and J gave up 9 bases, with 15 bases separating them. The CDR3 nucleotides are TGTGCCTGGAATTTAGGAACAGGGCGCTACACCTTC. Protein: CAWNLGTGRYTF.

The J gene is TRBJ2-3, the V gene TRBV20-1, with unresolved D. Trimming shortened V by 6 bases and J by 2 bases, and 6 bases separated the two germline ends. The CDR3 sequence is 11 residues long. Germline CDR1 and CDR2: DFQATT and SNEGSKA (reference sequence). In DNA, the CDR3 is TGCAGTGCCCGAGACACAGATACGCAGTATTTT. As protein: CSARDTDTQYF.

This clone was counted only a few times. The chain has TRBV6-5 and TRBJ1-1; D remains unclear. This CDR3 contains 10 residues. CDR1 and CDR2 (germline): MNHEY, SVGAGI. Trimming took 10 bases from V and 10 from J, leaving 13 bases between them. CDR3 protein: CATGPRGAFF. For the CDR3, the DNA is TGTGCCACCGGCCCCCGCGGAGCTTTCTTT.

This chain joins TRBV14 and TRBJ2-7; TRBD2 matches 13 bases. The CDR3 runs to 16 residues. V was clipped by 4 bases and J by 3 bases; unmatched bases: 6. Germline V gene data show CDR1 as SGHDN and CDR2 as FVKESK. The CDR3 loop reads CASSPRGLAGDYEQYF. Here the CDR3 DNA reads TGTGCCAGCAGCCCACGCGGACTAGCGGGAGACTACGAGCAGTACTTC.

This chain uses TRBV11-3 with TRBJ2-6, with D perhaps matching TRBD1 (5 bases). Germline values: CDR1 SGHNT, CDR2 YENEEA. V lost 1 base, J lost 0 bases, and 10 bases lay in between. The CDR3 length is 17 residues. CDR3 loop: CASSLGGTVSGANVLTF. The DNA for the CDR3 is TGTGCCAGCAGCTTAGGGGGCACAGTCTCTGGGGCCAACGTCCTGACTTTC.

The gene calls are TRBV19 and TRBJ1-2, with D uncertain. V shed 1 base and J shed 4 bases, with 10 bases lying between them. The CDR3 is 14 amino acids. Per the germline V gene, CDR1 is LNHDA and CDR2 is SQIVND (reference sequence). CDR3 DNA: TGTGCCAGTAGTATAGGTACCGGACTCTATGGCTACACCTTC. This encodes CASSIGTGLYGYTF.

The chain carries TRBV2 and TRBJ2-3; a possible D gene is TRBD1 (6 bases). CDR1 and CDR2 from the germline V gene are SNHLY and FYNNEI. V lost 2 bases and J lost 6, with 15 bases in between. CDR3 length equals 15 residues. The DNA for the CDR3 is TGTGCCAGCAGTGAAAAACAGGGCGCTCGGGATACGCAGTATTTT. Translating it yields CASSEKQGARDTQYF.

The rearrangement uses TRBV9 and TRBJ2-3, with a tentative D call TRBD1 (6 bases). The germline V and J ends were trimmed by 7 bases and 5 bases, with 23 bases remaining between them. Germline CDR1 reads SGDLS; CDR2 reads YYNGEE. The length of the CDR3 is 16 residues. The chain's CDR3 is CASSEGFALGQDTQYF. CDR3 nucleotides: TGTGCCAGCTCAGAGGGCTTTGCCTTGGGACAAGATACGCAGTATTTT. Looking up the rest from reference TRBV9 and TRBJ2-3 gives the full variable domain: DSGVTQTPKHLITATGQRVTLRCSPRSGDLSVYWYQQSLDQGLQFLIQYYNGEERAKGNILERFSAQQFPDLHSELNLSSLELGDSALYFCASSEGFALGQDTQYFGPGTRLTVL.

V is TRBV15 and J is TRBJ2-5; TRBD1 matches 8 bases. The CDR3 is 15 amino acids. CDR1 LNHNV and CDR2 YYDKDF come from the germline V gene (reference sequence). V shed 1 base, J shed 7 bases, and the junction held 8 bases outside the gene matches. The CDR3 sequence is CATSRVPGQEGTQYF. In nucleotides, the CDR3 is TGTGCCACCAGCAGAGTCCCGGGACAGGAGGGGACCCAGTACTTC.

This sequence joins TRBV29-1 and TRBJ2-3; the match to TRBD1 covers 8 bases. Per the germline V gene, CDR1 is SQVTM and CDR2 is ANQGSEA. CDR3 size: 13 residues. Trimming cost V 4 bases and J 4 bases; bases outside gene matches: 4. The CDR3: CSVGTGGADTQYF. As DNA, the CDR3 is TGCAGCGTTGGAACAGGGGGTGCAGATACGCAGTATTTT.

The chain is built from TRBV27 and TRBJ2-7; TRBD1 matches at 10 bases. The CDR3 runs to 14 residues. Germline trimming cut 6 bases from V and 7 bases from J; bases unmatched to any gene: 9. Germline V gives CDR1 MNHEY, CDR2 SMNVEV (reference sequence). This CDR3 reads CASRPGTGAGEQYF. The CDR3 nucleotides read TGTGCCAGCAGACCCGGGACAGGGGCTGGTGAGCAGTACTTC.